Many counts were recorded for the clone carrying this TCR beta chain. Its cognate antigen is unknown. The data were taken from a study of neurological immune-mediated disorders. The study's findings and limits: None of the CDR3 amino acid sequences in expanded clones turned up in more than one subject, which points to private repertoires in all groups.

TCRdb ran MiXCR on the 5' RACE reads and lists one entry per CDR3 protein. The sample lists more than 55,000 distinct CDR3 sequences, 9.7% occurring once. The time point here: longitudinal time-point 2. The study used blood bank volunteers in Maryland, USA, as healthy controls. This CDR3 has 15 amino acids. Germline trimming cut 0 bases from V and 4 bases from J; bases unmatched to any gene: 4. Per the germline V gene, CDR1 is LGHDT and CDR2 is YNNKEL (reference sequence). V and J are TRBV3-1 and TRBJ2-5; 8 positions match TRBD2. Sequenced material: PBMCs. The sequence was obtained from a man aged 30 to 39 in good health. CDR3 bases: TGTGCCAGCAGCCAAGATAGCGGGATTCTAGAGACCCAGTACTTC. Its protein is CASSQDSGILETQYF.